This T cell receptor beta chain was sequenced for a study of regulatory T cells in long-lasting Graves disease. The overall study: Graves' patients diagnosed newly had used antithyroid drugs under 3 months. Broader study findings: Lower TCR diversity characterized persistent Graves' patients relative to newly diagnosed patients. Persistent cases favored TRBV28, TRBJ1-2 and TRBJ2-5.

CDR1 is SQVTM and CDR2 is ANQGSEA in the germline V gene. J lost 8 bases, V lost 7 bases, and 11 bases had no gene match. The CDR3 has 13 residues. The time point was: newly diagnosed GD, antithyroid drugs for less than 3 months. The TCR library was made from RNA that had been extracted from PBMCs in TRIzol. In its sample, this clonotype was seen many times. As yet, its antigen is unknown. Both iRepertoire HTBI primers and Arm-PCR of CDR3 regions were used to build the TCR beta libraries. TCRdb used MiXCR to reprocess the multiplex PCR reads, holding one entry per CDR3 protein. This sample has 300,000 to 400,000 distinct CDR3 sequences, with about 16% found just once.

V usage is TRBV29-1 and J usage is TRBJ1-2, with 9 bases that match TRBD1. This receptor was identified in a female donor with Graves disease. This sample comprised peripheral blood mononuclear cells (PBMCs), obtained at new diagnosis, from a patient treated with antithyroid drugs. CDR3 in DNA: TGCAGCGGCGGGACAGGGCGTTCTATCGGCTACACCTTC. Residues: CSGGTGRSIGYTF.